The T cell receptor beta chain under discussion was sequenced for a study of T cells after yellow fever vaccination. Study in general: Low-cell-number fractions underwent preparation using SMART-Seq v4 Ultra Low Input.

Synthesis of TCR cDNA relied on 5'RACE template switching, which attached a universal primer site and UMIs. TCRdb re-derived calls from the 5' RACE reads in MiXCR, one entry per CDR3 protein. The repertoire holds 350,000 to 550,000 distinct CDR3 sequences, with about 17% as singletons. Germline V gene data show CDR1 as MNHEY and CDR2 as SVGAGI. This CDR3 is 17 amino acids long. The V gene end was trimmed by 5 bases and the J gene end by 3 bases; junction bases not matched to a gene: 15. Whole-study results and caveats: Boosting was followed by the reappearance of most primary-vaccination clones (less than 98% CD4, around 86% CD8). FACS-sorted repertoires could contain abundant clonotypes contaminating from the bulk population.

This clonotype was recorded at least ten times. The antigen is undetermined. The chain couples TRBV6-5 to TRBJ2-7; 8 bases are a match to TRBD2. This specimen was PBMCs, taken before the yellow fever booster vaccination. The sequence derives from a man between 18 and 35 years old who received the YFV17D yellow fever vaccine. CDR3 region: CASSRRTGGAEDYEQYF. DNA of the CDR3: TGTGCCAGCAGTCGTCGAACCGGGGGGGCCGAGGACTACGAGCAGTACTTC.